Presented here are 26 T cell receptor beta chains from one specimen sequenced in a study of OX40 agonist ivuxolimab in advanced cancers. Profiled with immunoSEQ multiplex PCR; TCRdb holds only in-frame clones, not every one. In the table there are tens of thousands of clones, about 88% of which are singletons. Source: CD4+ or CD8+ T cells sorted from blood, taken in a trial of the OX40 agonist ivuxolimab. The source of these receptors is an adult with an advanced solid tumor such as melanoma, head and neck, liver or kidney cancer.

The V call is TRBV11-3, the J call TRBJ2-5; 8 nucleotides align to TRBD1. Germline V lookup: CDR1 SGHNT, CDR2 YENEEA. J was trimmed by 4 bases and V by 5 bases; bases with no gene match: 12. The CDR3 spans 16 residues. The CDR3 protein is CASSPGGQVGSETQYF. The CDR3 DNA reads TGTGCCAGCAGCCCAGGGGGACAGGTGGGGTCAGAGACCCAGTACTTC.

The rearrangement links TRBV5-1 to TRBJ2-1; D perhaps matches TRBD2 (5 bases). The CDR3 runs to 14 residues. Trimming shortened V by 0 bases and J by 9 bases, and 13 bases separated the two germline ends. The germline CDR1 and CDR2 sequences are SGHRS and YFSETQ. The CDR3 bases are TGCGCCAGCAGCTTGGCCAATACAGCGGTTGAGCAGTTCTTC. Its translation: CASSLANTAVEQFF. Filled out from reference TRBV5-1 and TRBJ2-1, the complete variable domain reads KAGVTQTPRYLIKTRGQQVTLSCSPISGHRSVSWYQQTPGQGLQFLFEYFSETQRNKGNFPGRFSGRQFSNSRSEMNVSTLELGDSALYLCASSLANTAVEQFFGPGTRLTVL.

The CDR3 reads CASSQVWTSGRQETQYF. In DNA, the CDR3 is TGCGCCAGCAGCCAAGTCTGGACTAGCGGGAGACAAGAGACCCAGTACTTC. The chain combines TRBV4-1 with TRBJ2-5; 13 bases agree with TRBD2. Germline-derived CDR1 and CDR2 are MGHRA and YSYEKL. The CDR3 runs to 17 residues. The trim removed 1 base at V and 2 bases at J, leaving 4 bases unmatched.

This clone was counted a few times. CDR3 bases: TGTGCCAGCAGCTCACAGGCGGGGGACACTGAAGCTTTCTTT. Its protein is CASSSQAGDTEAFF. The chain carries TRBV9 and TRBJ1-1; tentative D call: TRBD1 (5 bases). V lost 4 bases, J lost 3 bases, and 13 bases lay in between. In germline, CDR1 is SGDLS, CDR2 YYNGEE. The CDR3 totals 14 residues. Filled out from reference TRBV9 and TRBJ1-1, the complete variable domain reads DSGVTQTPKHLITATGQRVTLRCSPRSGDLSVYWYQQSLDQGLQFLIQYYNGEERAKGNILERFSAQQFPDLHSELNLSSLELGDSALYFCASSSQAGDTEAFFGQGTRLTVV.

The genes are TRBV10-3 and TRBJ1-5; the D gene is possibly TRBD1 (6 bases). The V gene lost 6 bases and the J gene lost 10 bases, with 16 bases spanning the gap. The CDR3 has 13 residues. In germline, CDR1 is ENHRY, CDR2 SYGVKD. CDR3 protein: CAISTGSAGPQHF. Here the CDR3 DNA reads TGTGCCATCAGCACAGGGTCGGCCGGCCCCCAGCATTTT.

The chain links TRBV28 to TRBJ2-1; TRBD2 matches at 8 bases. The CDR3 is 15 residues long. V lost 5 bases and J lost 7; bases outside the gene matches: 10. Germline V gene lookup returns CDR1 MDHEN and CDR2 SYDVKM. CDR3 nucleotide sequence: TGTGCCAGCAGTCCGGGGACTAGTGAGTGGAATGAGCAGTTCTTC. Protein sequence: CASSPGTSEWNEQFF.

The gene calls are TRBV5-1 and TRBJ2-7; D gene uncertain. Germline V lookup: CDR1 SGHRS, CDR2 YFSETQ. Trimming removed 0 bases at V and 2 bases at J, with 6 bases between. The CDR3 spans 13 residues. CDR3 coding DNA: TGCGCCAGCAGCTTGGCCAGGACCTACGAGCAGTACTTC. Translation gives CASSLARTYEQYF.

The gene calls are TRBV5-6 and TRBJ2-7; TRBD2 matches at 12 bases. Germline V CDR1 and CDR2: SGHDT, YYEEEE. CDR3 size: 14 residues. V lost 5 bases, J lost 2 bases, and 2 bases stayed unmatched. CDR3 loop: CASRRTSGAYEQYF. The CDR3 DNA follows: TGTGCCAGCAGGCGGACTAGCGGGGCCTACGAGCAGTACTTC.

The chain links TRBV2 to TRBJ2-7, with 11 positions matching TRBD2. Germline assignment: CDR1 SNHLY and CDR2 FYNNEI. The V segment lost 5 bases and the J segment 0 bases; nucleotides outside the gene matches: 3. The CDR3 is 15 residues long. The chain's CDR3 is CASSLAGGSSYEQYF. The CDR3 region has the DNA TGTGCCAGCAGTCTAGCGGGAGGCAGCTCCTACGAGCAGTACTTC.

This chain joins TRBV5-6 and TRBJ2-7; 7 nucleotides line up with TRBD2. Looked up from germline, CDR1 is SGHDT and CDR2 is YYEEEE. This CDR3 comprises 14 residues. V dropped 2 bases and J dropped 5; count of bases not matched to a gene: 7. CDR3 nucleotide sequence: TGTGCCAGCAGCTTTGACGCGGGAGCCCACGAGCAGTACTTC. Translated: CASSFDAGAHEQYF.

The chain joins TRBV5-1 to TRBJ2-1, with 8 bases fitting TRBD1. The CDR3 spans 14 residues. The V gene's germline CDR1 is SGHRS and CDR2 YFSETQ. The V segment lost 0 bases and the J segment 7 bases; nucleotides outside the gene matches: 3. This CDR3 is CASSLGQGRNEQFF. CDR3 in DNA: TGCGCCAGCAGCTTGGGACAGGGGAGAAATGAGCAGTTCTTC. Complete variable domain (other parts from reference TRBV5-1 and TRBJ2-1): KAGVTQTPRYLIKTRGQQVTLSCSPISGHRSVSWYQQTPGQGLQFLFEYFSETQRNKGNFPGRFSGRQFSNSRSEMNVSTLELGDSALYLCASSLGQGRNEQFFGPGTRLTVL.

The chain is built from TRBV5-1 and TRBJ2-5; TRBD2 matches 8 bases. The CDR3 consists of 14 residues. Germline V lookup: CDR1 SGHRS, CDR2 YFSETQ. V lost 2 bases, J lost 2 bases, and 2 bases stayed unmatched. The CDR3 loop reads CASSFSGGQETQYF. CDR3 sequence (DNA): TGCGCCAGCAGCTTCTCGGGGGGGCAAGAGACCCAGTACTTC.

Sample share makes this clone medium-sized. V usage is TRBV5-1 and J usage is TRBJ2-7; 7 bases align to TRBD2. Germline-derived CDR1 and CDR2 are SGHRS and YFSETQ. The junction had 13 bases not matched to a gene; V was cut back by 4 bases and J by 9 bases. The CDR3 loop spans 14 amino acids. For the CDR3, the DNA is TGCGCCAGCAGCCCGACTAGCACGGTCGTAGGGCAGTACTTC. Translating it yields CASSPTSTVVGQYF.

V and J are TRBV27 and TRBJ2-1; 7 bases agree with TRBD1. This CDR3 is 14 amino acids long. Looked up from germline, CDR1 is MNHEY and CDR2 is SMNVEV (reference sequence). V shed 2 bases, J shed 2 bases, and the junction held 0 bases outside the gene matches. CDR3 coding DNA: TGTGCCAGCAGTTTAGACAGGGCCTACAATGAGCAGTTCTTC. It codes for CASSLDRAYNEQFF.

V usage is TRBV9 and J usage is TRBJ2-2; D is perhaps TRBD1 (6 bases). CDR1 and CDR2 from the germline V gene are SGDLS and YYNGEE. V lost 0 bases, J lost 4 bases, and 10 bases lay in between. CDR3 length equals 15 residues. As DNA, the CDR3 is TGTGCCAGCAGCGTAGACTTAGGGGGCACCGGGGAGCTGTTTTTT. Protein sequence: CASSVDLGGTGELFF.

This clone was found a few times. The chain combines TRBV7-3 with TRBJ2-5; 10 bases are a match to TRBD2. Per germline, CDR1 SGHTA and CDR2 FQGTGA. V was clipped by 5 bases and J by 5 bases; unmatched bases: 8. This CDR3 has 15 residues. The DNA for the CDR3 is TGTGCCAGCAGCCTCACTAGCGGGGCGAGTGAGACCCAGTACTTC. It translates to CASSLTSGASETQYF.

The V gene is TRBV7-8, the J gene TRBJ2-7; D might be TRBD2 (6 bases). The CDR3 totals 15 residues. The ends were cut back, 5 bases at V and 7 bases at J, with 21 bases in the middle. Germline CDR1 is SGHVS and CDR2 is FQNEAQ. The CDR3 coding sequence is TGTGCCAGCAGCCCCAATCGGGGGAGTTTGGGGGAGCAGTACTTC. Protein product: CASSPNRGSLGEQYF.

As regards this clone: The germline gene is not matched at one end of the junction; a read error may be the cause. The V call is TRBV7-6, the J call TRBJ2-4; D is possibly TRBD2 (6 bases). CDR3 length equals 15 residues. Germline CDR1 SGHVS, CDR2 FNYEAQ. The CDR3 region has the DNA TGTGCCAGCAGCTTGGCGGGCGGGACCAAGAACATTCAGTACTTC. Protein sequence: CASSLAGGTKNIQYF.

The CDR3 is CASSLLGGPGNTIYF. CDR3 in DNA: TGTGCCAGCAGTTTACTAGGGGGCCCTGGAAACACCATATATTTT. J is TRBJ1-3 and V is TRBV27, with 7 positions matching TRBD1. The V and J ends lost 2 bases and 2 bases, in that order; junction bases with no gene match: 3. This CDR3 has 15 residues. In germline, CDR1 is MNHEY, CDR2 SMNVEV (reference sequence).

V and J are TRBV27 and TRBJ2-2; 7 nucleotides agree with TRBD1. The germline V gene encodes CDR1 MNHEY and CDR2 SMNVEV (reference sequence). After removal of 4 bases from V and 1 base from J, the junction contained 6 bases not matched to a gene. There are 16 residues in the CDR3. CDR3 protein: CASSSFDRVNTGELFF. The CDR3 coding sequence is TGTGCCAGCAGTTCATTCGACAGGGTGAACACCGGGGAGCTGTTTTTT.

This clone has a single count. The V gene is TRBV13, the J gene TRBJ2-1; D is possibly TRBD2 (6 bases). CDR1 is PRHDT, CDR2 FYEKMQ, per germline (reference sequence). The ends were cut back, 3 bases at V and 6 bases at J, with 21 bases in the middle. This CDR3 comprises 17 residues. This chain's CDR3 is CASSLIMALGGTNEQFF. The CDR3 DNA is TGTGCCAGCAGCTTGATCATGGCCTTAGGCGGGACCAATGAGCAGTTCTTC.

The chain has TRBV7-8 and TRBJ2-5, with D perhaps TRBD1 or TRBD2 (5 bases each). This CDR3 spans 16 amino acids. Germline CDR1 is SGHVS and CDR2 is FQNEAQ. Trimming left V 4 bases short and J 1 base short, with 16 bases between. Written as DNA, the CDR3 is TGTGCCAGCAGCTCCGGGACCCTTCCGATCCAAGAGACCCAGTACTTC. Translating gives CASSSGTLPIQETQYF.

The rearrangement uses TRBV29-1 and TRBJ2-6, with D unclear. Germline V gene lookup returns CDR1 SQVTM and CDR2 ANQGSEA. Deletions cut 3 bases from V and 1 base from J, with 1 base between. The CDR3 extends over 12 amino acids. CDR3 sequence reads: CSVDSGANVLTF. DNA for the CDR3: TGCAGCGTTGATTCTGGGGCCAACGTCCTGACTTTC. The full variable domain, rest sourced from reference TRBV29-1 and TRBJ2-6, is SAVISQKPSRDICQRGTSLTIQCQVDSQVTMMFWYRQQPGQSLTLIATANQGSEATYESGFVIDKFPISRPNLTFSTLTVSNMSPEDSSIYLCSVDSGANVLTFGAGSRLTVL.

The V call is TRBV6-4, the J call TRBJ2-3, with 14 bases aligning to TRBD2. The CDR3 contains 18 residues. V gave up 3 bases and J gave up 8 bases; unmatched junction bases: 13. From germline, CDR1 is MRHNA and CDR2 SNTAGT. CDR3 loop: CASSEGVYGTSGGSTQYF. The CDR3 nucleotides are TGTGCCAGCAGTGAGGGTGTCTATGGGACTAGCGGGGGCTCTACGCAGTATTTT.

CDR3 in amino acids: CASLTSGTDTQYF. Here the CDR3 DNA reads TGTGCCAGCTTGACTAGCGGCACAGATACGCAGTATTTT. The V call is TRBV7-2, the J call TRBJ2-3, with 8 positions matching TRBD2. CDR1 is SGHTA, CDR2 FQGNSA, per germline. This CDR3 has 13 amino acids. Losses at the gene ends were 8 bases for V and 1 base for J; bases not matched to a gene: 2. Using reference TRBV7-2 and TRBJ2-3 for the parts outside the CDR3, the full variable domain is GAGVSQSPSNKVTEKGKDVELRCDPISGHTALYWYRQSLGQGLEFLIYFQGNSAPDKSGLPSDRFSAERTGGSVSTLTIQRTQQEDSAVYLCASLTSGTDTQYFGPGTRLTVL.

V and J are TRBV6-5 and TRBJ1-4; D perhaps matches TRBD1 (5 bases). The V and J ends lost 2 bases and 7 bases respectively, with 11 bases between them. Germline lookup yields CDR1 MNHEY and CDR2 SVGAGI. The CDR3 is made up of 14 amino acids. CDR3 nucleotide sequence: TGTGCCAGCAGTTACCGGGACTTCGCTGAAAAACTGTTTTTT. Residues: CASSYRDFAEKLFF.